Sequencing of this T cell receptor beta chain was carried out in a study of cytomegalovirus exposure and HLA in healthy donors (dated by TCRdb to about 2017). About the study as a whole: An earlier analysis of 587 of the donors reported 276 Gb of sequence data and 120 million or so unique TCR beta sequences from 150 million to 200 million T cells. In the later analysis, no new phenotypic data were used to find candidate immune exposures; instead, reliance was placed on TCR beta sequences and their occurrence across donors. HLA typing covered class I and class II loci at four-digit resolution. Of the 300 to 400 genotyped donors, 81% fell in the genetic ancestry cluster associated with self-reported Caucasian donors. Using immunosequencing, the study profiled T cell repertoires from 500 to 800 subjects and related those repertoires to cytomegalovirus serostatus. The aim of the study was to test whether cataloging public T cell receptors could identify signatures of past pathogen exposure. Every repertoire in the discovery cohort had been generated on one and the same sequencing platform. An earlier analysis of 587 of the donors applied high-throughput TCR beta sequencing to assess whether each TCR beta V gene segment acted as functional or pseudogenic. A later genetic analysis took genome-wide SNP genotypes for about 55% of the roughly 700 donors and used that subset as a discovery cohort. The number of donors typed differed by locus, with roughly 620-630 for A, B, C, DRB1 and DQB1, over 500 for DQA1, 600 to 610 for DPA1, and over 400 for DPB1. Along with the approximately 700-subject first cohort, a separate validation cohort of approximately 110 different subjects was used. On average, over 200,000 unique TCR beta nucleotide sequences were sequenced per donor among 300 to 500 genotyped donors of the cohort, with roughly 19% of those sequences being non-productive. In a later analysis, previously published TCR beta repertoires from 550 to 750 donors were re-analyzed and high-resolution HLA genotyping was added so that TCR occurrence patterns could be studied. Roughly 5 DR-DQ haplotypes were treated as single units for association and clustering because of strong linkage in the cohort. An early release that covered some 640 HLA-typed donors contained about 300 gigabases of sequencing data and around 85 million unique TCR sequences. The study combined high-throughput TCR immunosequencing, statistical association of individual TCRs with disease status, and machine learning to predict cytomegalovirus infection status. Donor age, sex, ethnicity and CMV serostatus were compiled alongside the repertoire data.

The cysteine opens and the phenylalanine closes a CDR3 of 14 amino acids. The retained sequence is limited to the CDR3, 42 bases, with the frame set at the first base. V is pared back by 2 bases and J by 1 base, with 8 bases lying between the germline termini. Via the germline V gene, CDR1 is KGHSH and CDR2 LQKENI. About this clone itself: Its recognized antigen is unknown. No base quality information exists; no much larger clone differs at one position.

Library generation was performed with the immunoSEQ multiplex PCR assay. For the multiplex PCR, a mixture combining 60 forward primers for TCR Vbeta segments and 13 reverse primers for TCR Jbeta segments was used. The CDR3 region of rearranged TCR beta genes was amplified from genomic DNA with a multiplex PCR assay. Amplified TCR beta libraries were sequenced as 87-base-pair reads on the Illumina HiSeq System. The study's processing was this. A later analysis tallied roughly 80 million unique TCR beta chains across the 666 repertoires, and around 10 million of those chains were shared by two or more donors. Raw reads were error-corrected and collapsed into unique sequences with a nearest-neighbor algorithm that merged closely related sequences to remove PCR and sequencing errors. Alignment of CDR3 sequences to IMGT reference sequences was used to assign V, D and J gene segments. For a sequence to be retained, a match of at least six nucleotides was required to both a V gene segment and a J gene segment. A rearrangement was called productive if the CDR3 had no stop codons and remained in frame with V and J, and every other rearrangement was called non-productive. Following IMGT convention, CDR3 was defined as the stretch from the second conserved V-encoded cysteine to the conserved J-encoded phenylalanine. In an earlier analysis of around 600 of the donors, sequences lacking an unambiguous match to a single V gene segment were excluded. In an earlier analysis of around 590 of the donors, a V segment was called functional when productive rearrangements were above 56.7%, and segregating when the standard deviation between donors exceeded 5%. A statistical classification framework was built for diagnosing cytomegalovirus status from the catalog of TCR beta chain sequences. In a later analysis, TCR nucleotide sequences were compared against IMGT/GENE-DB human TR gene sequences so that V and J genes could be assigned. A later analysis assigned CDR3 sequences and most-parsimonious VDJ recombination scenarios with the TCRdist pipeline. A later analysis defined each TCR beta chain by its CDR3 amino acid sequence plus V-gene family, and excluded reads lacking a unique V-gene family. In a later analysis, a few hundred highly shared, low-generation-probability nucleotide sequences were removed to address suspected cross-contamination and a sequencing artifact. For each public chain, a later analysis derived a clonal expansion index from normalized ranks of inferred template counts within each repertoire. Generation probabilities in a later analysis came from a VDJ recombination model fitted to out-of-frame rearrangements, and those results were checked against IGoR. A later analysis scored TCR-TCR, TCR-HLA and TCR-CMV co-occurrence with hypergeometric tests, applying a repertoire-size bias correction to TCR pairs. To estimate false discovery rates, a later analysis permuted the HLA or CMV assignments 20 times. In a later analysis, co-occurring TCRs were grouped with DBSCAN, and TCRdist sequence similarity was added when clustering was performed within HLA-allele-positive subsets. For co-occurrence clustering, repertoires with fewer than 30,000 or more than 120,000 public chains were excluded, along with about five repertoires with anomalous nucleotide sharing. The immuneACCESS repertoire file appears here via TCRdb, limited to in-frame rearrangements. These files lack a portion of the clones; in checked studies, under half of the deficit traces to unresolved V genes, and the cause of the others is not known. From that table come the V and J calls and clone size; the DNA was used to work out D and trimming. The sample includes some 190,000 clones, with around 87% observed a single time. Of the sample, over 1% falls within the top ten clones.

Overall study outcomes, separate from this receptor: A later analysis associated 16,951 TCR beta sequences with specific HLA alleles at a false discovery rate of 0.05. The presence/absence analyses assumed that sequencing depth was roughly uniform across donors, and that assumption may not be true. In a later analysis, HLA-associated TCR beta chains showed more clonal expansion and lower generation probabilities than non-associated chains that were equally common. A further reported finding was that TCR beta sequences accurately predicted the HLA-A and HLA-B alleles for most subjects in the first cohort. The classifier was reported to diagnose cytomegalovirus status with high specificity and sensitivity in both the original and validation cohorts. Some IMGT-functional V segments, including TRBV6-2 and TRBV6-3, could not be distinguished by the 87-base-pair reads and were therefore excluded. According to a later analysis, parvovirus B19, influenza, CMV and Epstein-Barr virus appeared linked to several top co-occurrence clusters. When HLA alleles, especially DR and DQ, strongly co-occurred, attributing TCR associations to individual alleles was difficult. An association between a missense DCLRE1C variant and V-gene and J-gene trimming of TCR beta chains was found in a later genetic analysis and replicated in an independent cohort. A group of highly shared sequence variants was considered likely to be a technical artifact of the sequencing pipeline. A few of the identified cytomegalovirus-associated TCR beta chains were confirmed in vitro to be specific for cytomegalovirus antigens. In a later analysis, the rate of TCR association differed among HLA loci, with DRB1 alleles having the most associated TCRs and HLA-C alleles having the fewest. Compared with the roughly 600-donor mean, donors in an Asian-associated ancestry cluster had fewer N-insertions in productive TCRs, according to a later genetic analysis. Because HLA typing was unavailable for some donors at each locus, only the typed subset was used in association tests. Most TCR sequences were seen in very few donors, while some public TCRs were found in many individuals. In an earlier analysis of roughly 500 of the donors, most TCR beta V segments appeared in productive rearrangements about 87% or about 30% of the time, broadly matching IMGT annotations. Immune exposure information for the cohort was limited to CMV serostatus. A later analysis found that most CMV-associated TCR beta chains appeared HLA-restricted, with HLA associations seemingly driven largely by CMV exposure. Only TCR beta chains were sequenced in this cohort, and the absence of alpha or paired-chain data limited detectable features. In the study, roughly 160 TCR beta chains were listed as associated with cytomegalovirus. According to the authors, the approach could potentially be generalized to other disease states and immunological phenotypes. The earlier analysis of some 540 of the donors excluded 15 to 20 rarely observed V segments, including chromosome 9 orphons, because counts were too low. Linkage disequilibrium might explain the correlated functional status among segregating V segments, but an unknown experimental factor could not be excluded.

The cohort was made up of 650 to 700 healthy bone marrow donors. Cohort members were all nominally healthy when sampled, although unrecorded immune exposures were likely present. The donor was CMV seronegative and belonged to the group of 320 or so seronegative cohort members. A peripheral blood sample was provided by each donor, and peripheral blood mononuclear cells were used for TCR beta sequencing. Genomic DNA was extracted from the blood cell samples with the Qiagen DNeasy Blood Extraction Kit. The chain is encoded by TRBV18 joined to TRBJ1-1, and possibly TRBD1, on 5 matching bases. The sequencing input was PBMCs. This receptor was obtained from a man aged 25 to 45 in good health and CMV-seronegative. The DNA sequence is as follows: TGTGCCAGCTCACCAGGGGCGAAGAACACTGAAGCTTTCTTT. Its product reads: CASSPGAKNTEAFF.